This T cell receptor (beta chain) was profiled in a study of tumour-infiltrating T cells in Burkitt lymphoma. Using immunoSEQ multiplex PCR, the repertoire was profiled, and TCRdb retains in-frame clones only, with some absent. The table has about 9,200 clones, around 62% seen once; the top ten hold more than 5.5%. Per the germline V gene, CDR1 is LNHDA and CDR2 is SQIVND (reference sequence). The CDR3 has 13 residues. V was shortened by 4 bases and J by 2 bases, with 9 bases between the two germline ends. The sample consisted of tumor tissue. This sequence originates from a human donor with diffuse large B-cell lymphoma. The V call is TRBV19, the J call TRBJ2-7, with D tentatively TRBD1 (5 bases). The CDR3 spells CASSTGIAYEQYF. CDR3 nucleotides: TGTGCCAGTAGTACAGGGATCGCCTACGAGCAGTACTTC.